The 10 T cell receptor beta chains presented below share a single source sample, sequenced in a study of beta chain features in type 1 diabetes. Expressed TCRB transcripts got sequenced, as all isolated RNA was reverse transcribed. The data were produced by immunoSEQ multiplex PCR, yet TCRdb's version contains in-frame clones alone and is incomplete. The data show hundreds of thousands of clones, 10% to 15% seen once. Specimen: naive CD4+ T cells from blood. The receptor set was obtained from a man between 18 and 29 years old in good health.

This chain connects TRBV5-4 to TRBJ2-7; the D gene is possibly TRBD1 (7 bases). V was pared by 4 bases and J by 3 bases, with 17 bases between. CDR1 is SGHNT and CDR2 is YYREEE in the germline V gene (reference sequence). The length of the CDR3 is 15 residues. CDR3 in DNA: TGTGCCAGCAGCCCAGGGGGGCCGCCCCTCTACGAGCAGTACTTC. This codes for CASSPGGPPLYEQYF.

This clone was seen only a few times. The V and J genes are TRBV29-1 and TRBJ2-5; TRBD2 aligns across 7 bases. The CDR3 covers 14 residues. CDR1 and CDR2 (germline): SQVTM, ANQGSEA. Trimming took 4 bases from V and 1 from J; bases not matched to a gene: 6. CDR3 sequence (DNA): TGCAGCGTTGGTGGGGGGGGGTCCCAAGAGACCCAGTACTTC. It specifies CSVGGGGSQETQYF. The full variable domain, in which reference TRBV29-1 and TRBJ2-5 provide the parts outside the CDR3, is SAVISQKPSRDICQRGTSLTIQCQVDSQVTMMFWYRQQPGQSLTLIATANQGSEATYESGFVIDKFPISRPNLTFSTLTVSNMSPEDSSIYLCSVGGGGSQETQYFGPGTRLLVL.

This clone was picked up a small number of times. J is TRBJ2-7 and V is TRBV5-6, with a possible D match to TRBD2 (5 bases). V dropped 5 bases and J dropped 4 bases, with 13 bases sitting between them. Germline CDR1 and CDR2: SGHDT and YYEEEE. The CDR3 contains 13 residues. Here the CDR3 reads CASSPTRGYEQYF. The DNA of the CDR3 is TGTGCCAGCAGTCCCACCCGGGGATACGAGCAGTACTTC.

This sequence joins TRBV23-1 and TRBJ1-1; D uncertain. TRBV23-1 is labeled an ORF, and its function is uncertain. This CDR3 is 15 amino acids long. V lost 1 base, J lost 2 bases, and 11 bases lay in between. The CDR3 bases are TGCGCCAGCAGTCAATTGGAACGGAGAAACACTGAAGCTTTCTTT. Protein product: CASSQLERRNTEAFF.

This clone was counted only a few times. The V gene is TRBV6-6, the J gene TRBJ2-7; 9 bases align to TRBD1. After removal of 6 bases from V and 3 bases from J, the junction contained 6 bases not matched to a gene. Germline values: CDR1 MNHNY, CDR2 SVGAGI (reference sequence). The CDR3 loop spans 14 amino acids. CDR3 coding DNA: TGTGCCAGCAGATTCGACAGGGGGTACTACGAGCAGTACTTC. Its protein is CASRFDRGYYEQYF.

Only a few counts were recorded for this clone. The chain joins TRBV7-3 to TRBJ2-1; weak D call: TRBD2 (6 bases). V lost 2 bases to trimming and J lost 4 bases, with 6 bases between them. CDR1 and CDR2 (germline): SGHTA, FQGTGA. CDR3 length: 13 amino acids. The CDR3 nucleotides read TGTGCCAGCAGCTTAGGACTATACAATGAGCAGTTCTTC. Amino acids: CASSLGLYNEQFF.

The CDR3 reads CAWERTSGSYEQYF. The CDR3 DNA reads TGTGCCTGGGAACGGACTAGCGGGTCCTACGAGCAGTACTTC. This rearrangement joins TRBV30 to TRBJ2-7; 11 positions match TRBD2. The CDR3 spans 14 residues. With 5 bases clipped from V and 1 base from J, the junction kept 4 bases outside the gene matches. Germline CDR1 GTSNPN, CDR2 SVGIG (reference sequence).

A few counts support this clone. This chain uses TRBV30 with TRBJ2-3, with a tentative D call TRBD1 (6 bases). Germline values: CDR1 GTSNPN, CDR2 SVGIG (reference sequence). The CDR3 is made up of 13 amino acids. V was trimmed by 2 bases and J by 8 bases, leaving 14 bases between them. CDR3 protein: CAWSKTGFSTQYF. The CDR3, as DNA: TGTGCCTGGAGTAAAACAGGGTTTTCTACGCAGTATTTT.

This clone was observed a handful of times. The chain uses TRBV2 and TRBJ2-6; unclear D gene. The CDR3 consists of 13 residues. Trimming shortened V by 6 bases and J by 4 bases, and 7 bases separated the two germline ends. Germline CDR1 and CDR2: SNHLY and FYNNEI. The CDR3 is CASRENGANVLTF. In nucleotides, the CDR3 is TGTGCCAGCAGGGAGAACGGGGCCAACGTCCTGACTTTC.

The chain has TRBV11-2 and TRBJ2-2, with 9 positions matching TRBD1. V lost 7 bases, J lost 6 bases, and 3 bases stayed unmatched. The germline gives CDR1 SGHAT, CDR2 FQNNGV. The length of the CDR3 is 13 residues. CDR3 in amino acids: CASTWTGAGELFF. The CDR3 coding sequence is TGTGCCAGCACGTGGACAGGGGCCGGGGAGCTGTTTTTT. The whole variable domain, remainder taken from reference TRBV11-2 and TRBJ2-2, is EAGVAQSPRYKIIEKRQSVAFWCNPISGHATLYWYQQILGQGPKLLIQFQNNGVVDDSQLPKDRFSAERLKGVDSTLKIQPAKLEDSAVYLCASTWTGAGELFFGEGSRLTVL.